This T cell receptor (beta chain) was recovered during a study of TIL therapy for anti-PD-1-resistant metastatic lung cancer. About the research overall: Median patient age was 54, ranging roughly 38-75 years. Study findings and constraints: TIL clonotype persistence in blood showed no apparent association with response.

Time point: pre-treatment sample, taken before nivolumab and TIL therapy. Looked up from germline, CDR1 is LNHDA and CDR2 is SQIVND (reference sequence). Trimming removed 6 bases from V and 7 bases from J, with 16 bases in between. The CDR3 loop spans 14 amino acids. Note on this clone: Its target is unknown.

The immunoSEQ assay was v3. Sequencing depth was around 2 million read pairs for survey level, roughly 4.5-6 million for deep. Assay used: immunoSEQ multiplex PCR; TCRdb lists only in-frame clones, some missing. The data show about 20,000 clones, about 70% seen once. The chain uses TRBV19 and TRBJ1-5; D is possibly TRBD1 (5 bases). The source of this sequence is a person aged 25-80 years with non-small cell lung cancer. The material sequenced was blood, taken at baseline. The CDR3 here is CASRERDAPQPQHF. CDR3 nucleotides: TGTGCCAGTAGGGAAAGGGACGCCCCACAGCCCCAGCATTTT.